This T cell receptor (beta chain) was sequenced in a study of cytomegalovirus exposure and HLA in healthy donors. Looking at the study overall: The 90 to 150 validation repertoires used a platform that matched the one used for the 500 to 700 first-cohort repertoires, as a later analysis reported.

With respect to this clone: Antigen specificity is unknown.

Using immunoSEQ multiplex PCR, the repertoire was profiled, and TCRdb retains in-frame clones only, with some absent. The sample consists of roughly 190,000 clones, 86% of them appearing once. General study points: The listing of 150 or so TCR beta chains classed them as cytomegalovirus-associated. Rarity marked most TCR sequences, yet some public TCRs occurred in many donors. Reportedly, diagnosis of cytomegalovirus status by the classifier showed high specificity and sensitivity.

This CDR3 comprises 13 residues. CDR1 and CDR2 from the germline V gene are LGHNT and FRNRAP. V lost 4 bases and J lost 3; bases outside the gene matches: 1. The source of this sequence is a young woman in good health and CMV-seronegative. The sequencing sample was made of PBMCs. The V and J genes are TRBV12-5 and TRBJ2-5; 8 bases match TRBD2. The CDR3, as DNA: TGTGCTAGTGGTTCGGGACTAGAAGAGACCCAGTACTTC. This encodes CASGSGLEETQYF.